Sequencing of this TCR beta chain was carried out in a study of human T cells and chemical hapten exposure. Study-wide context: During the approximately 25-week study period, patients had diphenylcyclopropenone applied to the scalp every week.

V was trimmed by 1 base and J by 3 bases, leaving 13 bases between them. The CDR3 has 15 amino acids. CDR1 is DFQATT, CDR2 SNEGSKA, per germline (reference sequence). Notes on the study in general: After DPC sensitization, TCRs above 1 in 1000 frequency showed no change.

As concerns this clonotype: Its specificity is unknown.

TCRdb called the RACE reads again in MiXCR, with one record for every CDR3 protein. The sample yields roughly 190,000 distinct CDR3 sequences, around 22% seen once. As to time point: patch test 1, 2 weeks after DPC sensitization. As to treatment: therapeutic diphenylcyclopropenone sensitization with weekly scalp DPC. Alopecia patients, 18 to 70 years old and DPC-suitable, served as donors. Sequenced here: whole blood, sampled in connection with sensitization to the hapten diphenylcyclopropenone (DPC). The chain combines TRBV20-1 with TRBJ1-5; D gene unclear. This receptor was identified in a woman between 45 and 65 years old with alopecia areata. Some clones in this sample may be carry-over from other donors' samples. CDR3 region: CSARVWVGPNQPQHF. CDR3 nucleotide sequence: TGCAGTGCTAGAGTATGGGTGGGTCCCAATCAGCCCCAGCATTTT.